The 8 T cell receptor beta chains below all came from one sample that was sequenced in a study of cytomegalovirus exposure and HLA in healthy donors. Clones were sequenced by immunoSEQ multiplex PCR, and TCRdb holds only the in-frame ones, with some missing. The sample gives some 170,000 clones, roughly 90% of which show up once; 5% to 7% is in the top ten. Sample: PBMCs. The origin of the receptors is a woman in her twenties or thirties in good health and CMV-seronegative.

This rearrangement joins TRBV18 to TRBJ2-7; no clear D. Trimming shortened V by 6 bases and J by 0 bases, and 9 bases separated the two germline ends. CDR1 is KGHSH, CDR2 LQKENI, per germline. CDR3 length: 13 residues. CDR3 sequence (DNA): TGTGCCAGCTCCCATCCGGACTCCTACGAGCAGTACTTC. As protein: CASSHPDSYEQYF.

This clone was found once. The V and J genes are TRBV10-3 and TRBJ2-7, with 7 bases fitting TRBD2. Germline values: CDR1 ENHRY, CDR2 SYGVKD. After removal of 10 bases from V and 0 bases from J, the junction contained 3 bases not matched to a gene. The CDR3 is made up of 12 amino acids. This chain's CDR3 is CANSGDSYEQYF. CDR3 coding DNA: TGTGCCAACAGCGGGGACTCCTACGAGCAGTACTTC.

The chain uses TRBV13 and TRBJ1-1, with D possibly matching TRBD1 (6 bases). This CDR3 comprises 15 residues. Trimming pared 3 bases from V and 7 bases from J, leaving 18 bases between. Germline V CDR1 and CDR2: PRHDT, FYEKMQ (reference sequence). In DNA form, the CDR3 reads TGTGCCAGCAGCTTGGGGCTTGGGGGCTCCGTTGAAGCTTTCTTT. It specifies CASSLGLGGSVEAFF.

V and J are TRBV11-1 and TRBJ2-7; D may correspond to TRBD1 or TRBD2 (5 bases each). V lost 3 bases to trimming and J lost 6 bases, with 9 bases between them. There are 12 residues in the CDR3. Germline V gene lookup returns CDR1 SGHAT and CDR2 FQDESV (reference sequence). DNA for the CDR3: TGTGCCAGCAGCTTGGGGACCCTCGAGCAGTACTTC. The encoded protein is CASSLGTLEQYF.

The J gene is TRBJ1-1, the V gene TRBV5-1; a possible D gene is TRBD1 (5 bases). The germline gives CDR1 SGHRS, CDR2 YFSETQ. Deletions cut 0 bases from V and 5 bases from J, with 14 bases between. CDR3 size: 15 residues. The CDR3 protein is CASSLGGHLFTEAFF. In DNA form, the CDR3 reads TGCGCCAGCAGCTTGGGCGGACATCTGTTTACTGAAGCTTTCTTT. Complete variable domain (other parts from reference TRBV5-1 and TRBJ1-1): KAGVTQTPRYLIKTRGQQVTLSCSPISGHRSVSWYQQTPGQGLQFLFEYFSETQRNKGNFPGRFSGRQFSNSRSEMNVSTLELGDSALYLCASSLGGHLFTEAFFGQGTRLTVV.

This clone was recorded only once. The CDR3 loop reads CASRHGGRERGPYGQFF. CDR3 DNA sequence: TGTGCCAGCAGACATGGCGGGAGGGAGCGGGGGCCATACGGGCAGTTCTTC. The chain is built from TRBV5-4 and TRBJ2-1, with 9 positions matching TRBD2. The CDR3 is 17 residues long. J lost 12 bases, V lost 5 bases, and 21 bases had no gene match. The germline V gene encodes CDR1 SGHNT and CDR2 YYREEE (reference sequence). Variable domain in full (rest from reference TRBV5-4 and TRBJ2-1): ETGVTQSPTHLIKTRGQQVTLRCSSQSGHNTVSWYQQALGQGPQFIFQYYREEENGRGNFPPRFSGLQFPNYSSELNVNALELDDSALYLCASRHGGRERGPYGQFFGPGTRLTVL.

The sample holds one count of this clone. The V and J genes are TRBV6-5 and TRBJ2-6, with a tentative D call TRBD1 (6 bases). The CDR3 runs to 15 residues. Germline CDR1 and CDR2: MNHEY and SVGAGI. V was cut by 6 bases and J by 2 bases, with 11 bases left in between. CDR3 loop: CASSPGQTGANVLTF. The CDR3 DNA reads TGTGCCAGCAGCCCCGGACAGACTGGGGCCAACGTCCTGACTTTC.

This chain uses TRBV7-6 with TRBJ2-1; the D is unclear. The CDR3 sequence is 16 residues long. Trimming shortened V by 3 bases and J by 4 bases, and 16 bases separated the two germline ends. Germline CDR1 is SGHVS and CDR2 is FNYEAQ. This chain's CDR3 is CASSFQDLTLYNEQFF. CDR3 sequence (DNA): TGTGCCAGCAGCTTCCAGGACCTAACATTATACAATGAGCAGTTCTTC.